The source of this T cell receptor (beta chain) is a study of preoperative IRX-2 immunotherapy in early breast cancer. The CDR3 spans 16 residues. The germline V gene has CDR1 SGHNT and CDR2 YENEEA. The trim removed 5 bases at V and 5 bases at J, leaving 13 bases unmatched. Treatment of the sample: preoperative locoregional IRX-2 cytokine immunotherapy. This phase Ib study tested locoregional IRX-2 cytokine immunotherapy given before surgery. Sequencing was performed with immunoSEQ multiplex PCR; in TCRdb, only in-frame clones are kept and a portion is missing. Among approximately 6,200 clones listed, around 74% were seen once.

Specimen: tumor tissue, collected before IRX-2 immunotherapy. The sequence derives from a human donor with breast cancer. The chain employs TRBV11-3 and TRBJ2-5, with 8 bases identical to TRBD2. The CDR3 nucleotides are TGTGCCAGCAGCCAGTCCGTAGCGGGGTTAGCGGAGACCCAGTACTTC. Protein: CASSQSVAGLAETQYF.